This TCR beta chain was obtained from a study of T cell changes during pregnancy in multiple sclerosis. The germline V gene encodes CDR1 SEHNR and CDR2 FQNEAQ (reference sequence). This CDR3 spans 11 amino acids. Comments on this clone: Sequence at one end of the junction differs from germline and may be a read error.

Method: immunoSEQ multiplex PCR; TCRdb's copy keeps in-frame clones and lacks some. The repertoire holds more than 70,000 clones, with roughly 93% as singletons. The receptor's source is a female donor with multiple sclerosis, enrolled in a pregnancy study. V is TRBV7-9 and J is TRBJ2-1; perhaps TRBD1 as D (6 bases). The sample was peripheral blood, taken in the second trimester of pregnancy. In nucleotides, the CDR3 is TGTGCCAGCATCCTACGGCAGGGGAGAGTCTTC. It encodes CASILRQGRVF.